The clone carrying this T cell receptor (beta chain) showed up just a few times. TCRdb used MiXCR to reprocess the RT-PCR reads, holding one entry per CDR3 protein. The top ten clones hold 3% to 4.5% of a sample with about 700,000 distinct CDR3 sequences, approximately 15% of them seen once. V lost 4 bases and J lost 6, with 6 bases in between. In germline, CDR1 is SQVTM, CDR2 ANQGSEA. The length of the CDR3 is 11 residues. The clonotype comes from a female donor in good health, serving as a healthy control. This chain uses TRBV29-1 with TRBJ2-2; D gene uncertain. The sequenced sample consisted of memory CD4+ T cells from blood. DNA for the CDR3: TGCAGCGTTGGTGGGTCCGGGGAGCTGTTTTTT. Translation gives CSVGGSGELFF.